This is a list of T cell receptor beta chains from one sample in a study of CD8+ T cells in alopecia areata. TCRdb's table, derived via immunoSEQ multiplex PCR, lists solely in-frame clones and lacks some. The table has 150,000 to 250,000 clones, about 60% seen once. The starting material was CD4+ T cells sorted from blood, obtained at week 4, from a patient treated with tofacitinib. These receptors originate from a human donor with alopecia areata. The CDR3 runs from the conserved cysteine through the conserved F or W. Fields, in order: J gene, D gene, CDR3 length, V gene, clone size, CDR3 DNA, CDR3 protein. A D gene is named only where the DNA matches it firmly. A row's size may be missing; if present it is once, few, many or a size class.

J: TRBJ1-4
D: NA
length: 15
V: TRBV5-1
size: NA
DNA: TGCGCCAGCAGCTCCGGGGTTAGAGCTAATGAAAAACTGTTTTTT
CDR3: CASSSGVRANEKLFF

J: TRBJ2-7
D: TRBD1
length: 13
V: TRBV5-6
size: NA
DNA: TGTGCCAGCGGAAAACAGGGGGTCTACGAGCAGTACTTC
CDR3: CASGKQGVYEQYF

J: TRBJ2-2
D: NA
length: 15
V: TRBV30
size: NA
DNA: TGTGCCTGGAGTGAGGGCCGGTTGACTACCGGGGAGCTGTTTTTT
CDR3: CAWSEGRLTTGELFF

J: TRBJ2-1
D: NA
length: 13
V: TRBV30
size: once
DNA: TGTGCCTGGACCCCCATAGGGGCCCCCGAGCAGTTCTTC
CDR3: CAWTPIGAPEQFF

J: TRBJ1-1
D: NA
length: 12
V: TRBV7-9
size: NA
DNA: TGTGCCAGCAGCTGGGGGGAGACTGAAGCTTTCTTT
CDR3: CASSWGETEAFF

J: TRBJ2-7
D: TRBD1
length: 13
V: TRBV29-1
size: NA
DNA: TGCAGCGTTGACGAGGGACAGTCCGACGAGCAGTACTTC
CDR3: CSVDEGQSDEQYF

J: TRBJ2-1
D: NA
length: 11
V: TRBV2
size: NA
DNA: TGTGCCAGCAACAGGAGGGATGAGCAGTTCTTC
CDR3: CASNRRDEQFF

J: TRBJ2-5
D: TRBD1
length: 12
V: TRBV29-1
size: once
DNA: TGCAGCGCGGACAGGGGCCAAGAGACCCAGTACTTC
CDR3: CSADRGQETQYF

J: TRBJ2-7
D: NA
length: 15
V: TRBV27
size: NA
DNA: TGTGCCAGCAGTTCTTTTGGGAGTGGTGCCTACGAGCAGTACTTC
CDR3: CASSSFGSGAYEQYF

J: TRBJ1-2
D: NA
length: 11
V: TRBV29-1
size: NA
DNA: TGCAGCGTTGACAGAAACTATGGCTACACCTTC
CDR3: CSVDRNYGYTF

J: TRBJ2-7
D: TRBD2
length: 14
V: TRBV10-3
size: few
DNA: TGTGCCATCACCCTTAGCGGGGGGAGTGGCGAGCAGTACTTC
CDR3: CAITLSGGSGEQYF

J: TRBJ1-2
D: TRBD1
length: 13
V: TRBV7-3
size: NA
DNA: TGTGCCAGCAGCTTATCAGGGGGCTATGGCTACACCTTC
CDR3: CASSLSGGYGYTF

J: TRBJ1-1
D: NA
length: 13
V: TRBV14
size: NA
DNA: TGTGCCAGCTCAGACGGGTTGAACACTGAAGCTTTCTTT
CDR3: CASSDGLNTEAFF

J: TRBJ1-1
D: NA
length: 13
V: TRBV29-1
size: NA
DNA: TGCAGCGCGCATCGGGGGCTGAACACTGAAGCTTTCTTT
CDR3: CSAHRGLNTEAFF

J: TRBJ2-3
D: NA
length: 11
V: TRBV7-2
size: NA
DNA: TGTGCCAGCAGCTTAGGGTTCACGCAGTATTTT
CDR3: CASSLGFTQYF

J: TRBJ1-2
D: TRBD1
length: 13
V: TRBV29-1
size: few
DNA: TGCAGCGCCCAACAGGGGTCGGACTATGGCTACACCTTC
CDR3: CSAQQGSDYGYTF

J: TRBJ2-5
D: TRBD2
length: 15
V: TRBV29-1
size: NA
DNA: TGCAGCGTTGTCCCACCCGGCAGGGAGGGAGAGACCCAGTACTTC
CDR3: CSVVPPGREGETQYF

J: TRBJ2-3
D: NA
length: 13
V: TRBV6-6
size: NA
DNA: TGTGCCAGCTCACTCGCCCGGACAGATACGCAGTATTTT
CDR3: CASSLARTDTQYF

J: TRBJ2-5
D: TRBD1
length: 15
V: TRBV7-2
size: few
DNA: TGTGCCAGCAGCTTAGTAGGGGGCTACCAAGAGACCCAGTACTTC
CDR3: CASSLVGGYQETQYF

J: TRBJ1-6
D: NA
length: 12
V: TRBV5-1
size: NA
DNA: TGCGCCAGCCAGGAATTGGATTCACCCCTCCACTTT
CDR3: CASQELDSPLHF

J: TRBJ2-5
D: NA
length: 13
V: TRBV15
size: once
DNA: TGTGCCACCAGCAGGGGGTACCAAGAGACCCAGTACTTC
CDR3: CATSRGYQETQYF

J: TRBJ1-1
D: TRBD1
length: 14
V: TRBV29-1
size: NA
DNA: TGCAGCGTTGAAGAAGGGACAGGGAACACTGAAGCTTTCTTT
CDR3: CSVEEGTGNTEAFF

J: TRBJ1-1
D: NA
length: 13
V: TRBV6-1
size: NA
DNA: TGTGCCAGCAGTGAAGTGGTAAACACTGAAGCTTTCTTT
CDR3: CASSEVVNTEAFF

J: TRBJ2-7
D: NA
length: 14
V: TRBV10-3
size: NA
DNA: TGTGCCATCAGTGAAGTGGGCAGGGCCTACGAGCAGTACTTC
CDR3: CAISEVGRAYEQYF

J: TRBJ1-5
D: TRBD1
length: 14
V: TRBV19
size: few
DNA: TGTGCCAGTAGGGGGGACAGGGAGCATCAGCCCCAGCATTTT
CDR3: CASRGDREHQPQHF

J: TRBJ1-1
D: NA
length: 10
V: TRBV14
size: NA
DNA: TGTGCCAGCAGCCCACGGGGAGCTTTCTTT
CDR3: CASSPRGAFF

J: TRBJ2-7
D: NA
length: 16
V: TRBV9
size: few
DNA: TGTGCCAGCAGCGTAGAGATGTACGGGGTCTCCTACGAGCAGTACTTC
CDR3: CASSVEMYGVSYEQYF